These 26 T cell receptor beta chains were all obtained from the same sample, sequenced in a study of blood T cell repertoires in COVID-19 (TCRdb year 2020). Library generation was performed with the immunoSEQ multiplex PCR assay. The table comes from immuneACCESS by way of TCRdb, which keeps in-frame sequences with V and J called. Part of the clones is missing from these tables; in studies checked, under half for an unresolved V gene and the rest for unknown reasons. This sample gives about 180,000 clones in total; approximately 86% of them show up just once. The ten top clones hold 7.5% to 10% of the sample. The source material was peripheral blood. The receptors originated from a man between 50 and 59 years old with active or convalescent COVID-19.

This clone was seen once. The chain employs TRBV10-3 and TRBJ2-7, with D possibly TRBD1 on 6 matching bases. This CDR3 contains 14 residues. Germline CDR1 reads ENHRY; CDR2 reads SYGVKD. Trimming stripped 5 bases from V and 2 bases from J, with 13 bases between. The CDR3 bases are TGTGCCATCAGTCCGACAGGACCCACCTACGAGCAGTACTTC. This codes for CAISPTGPTYEQYF.

This clone has only one observation. This sequence joins TRBV5-4 and TRBJ2-1; TRBD2 aligns across 9 bases. The V segment lost 7 bases and the J segment 5 bases; nucleotides outside the gene matches: 13. Looked up from germline, CDR1 is SGHNT and CDR2 is YYREEE (reference sequence). The CDR3 length is 16 residues. In nucleotides, the CDR3 is TGTGCCAGCCGATACTACCGGACTAGCGAAGACAATGAGCAGTTCTTC. It yields the protein CASRYYRTSEDNEQFF.

This chain connects TRBV19 to TRBJ1-6, with a weak D call TRBD1 (5 bases). Germline V gene lookup returns CDR1 LNHDA and CDR2 SQIVND (reference sequence). The V end was cut by 6 bases, the J end by 0 bases, with 9 bases between. This CDR3 comprises 15 residues. The CDR3 nucleotides are TGTGCCAGTAGATTAGACAGCTCCTATAATTCACCCCTCCACTTT. The encoded protein is CASRLDSSYNSPLHF.

This chain connects TRBV9 to TRBJ1-2; 7 nucleotides line up with TRBD1. CDR1 is SGDLS and CDR2 is YYNGEE in the germline V gene. The length of the CDR3 is 15 residues. Losses at the gene ends were 2 bases for V and 4 bases for J; bases not matched to a gene: 8. The CDR3: CASSVDRAEVYGYTF. The CDR3 nucleotides are TGTGCCAGCAGCGTTGACAGGGCGGAGGTCTATGGCTACACCTTC.

The chain is built from TRBV4-3 and TRBJ2-1; tentatively, D is TRBD1 (6 bases). V lost 5 bases and J 0 bases, leaving 14 bases between the germline ends. The CDR3 is 16 amino acids. Germline CDR1 LGHNA, CDR2 YSLEER. CDR3 in DNA: TGCGCCAGCAGCAGCCACCGGGACAACTCCTACAATGAGCAGTTCTTC. Translating gives CASSSHRDNSYNEQFF.

This chain uses TRBV6-1 with TRBJ1-2; unclear D gene. The germline V gene has CDR1 MNHNS and CDR2 SASEGT. This CDR3 has 13 amino acids. Deletions cut 3 bases from V and 4 bases from J, with 9 bases between. The CDR3 region has the DNA TGTGCCAGCAGTGATTTCGGTGGCTATGGCTACACCTTC. As protein: CASSDFGGYGYTF.

V usage is TRBV12-3 or TRBV12-4 and J usage is TRBJ2-1; maybe TRBD2 (7 bases). The CDR3 spans 11 residues. The V and J ends lost 10 bases and 8 bases respectively, with 12 bases between them. For the CDR3, the DNA is TGTGCCAACGAAGGGGGGGATGAGCAGTTCTTC. Translating gives CANEGGDEQFF.

Concerning this clone itself: Germline is not matched at one junction end, which may reflect a read error. The rearrangement uses TRBV19 and TRBJ1-1, with D possibly being TRBD1 (6 bases). The V gene's germline CDR1 is LNHDA and CDR2 SQIVND (reference sequence). This CDR3 has 13 residues. CDR3 sequence reads: CASTLMERQGLSF. As DNA, the CDR3 is TGTGCCAGTACCTTGATGGAGAGGCAGGGGCTATCCTTT.

This CDR3 is CATSTRDISAGTEAFF. CDR3 in DNA: TGTGCCACCAGTACCCGGGATATCTCTGCTGGCACTGAAGCTTTCTTT. J is TRBJ1-1 and V is TRBV24-1; no reliable D call. Germline V gene data show CDR1 as KGHDR and CDR2 as SFDVKD. The CDR3 sequence is 16 residues long. Trimming removed 6 bases from V and 4 bases from J, with 20 bases in between.

The CDR3 sequence is CASSIRHDDNSPLHF. CDR3 coding DNA: TGTGCCAGTAGTATACGACACGATGATAATTCACCCCTCCACTTT. The J gene is TRBJ1-6, the V gene TRBV19; no definite D call. The V gene's germline CDR1 is LNHDA and CDR2 SQIVND (reference sequence). The CDR3 covers 15 residues. V gave up 2 bases and J gave up 5 bases, with 10 bases separating them.

The chain is built from TRBV6-5 and TRBJ1-5; 9 nucleotides match TRBD1. Trimming at V came to 6 bases and at J to 8 bases, leaving 8 bases not matched to a gene. The CDR3 has 14 amino acids. Germline CDR1 is MNHEY and CDR2 is SVGAGI. This CDR3 reads CASSQTGGTKPQHF. CDR3 DNA sequence: TGTGCCAGCAGCCAGACAGGGGGGACGAAGCCCCAGCATTTT.

Of note for this clone: The identical CDR3 is also encoded by other nucleotide sequences in the sample. The chain carries TRBV7-9 and TRBJ1-3; D ambiguous. Trimming pared 2 bases from V and 1 base from J, leaving 3 bases between. There are 13 residues in the CDR3. Germline lookup yields CDR1 SEHNR and CDR2 FQNEAQ (reference sequence). The CDR3 protein is CASSLSSGNTIYF. CDR3 sequence (DNA): TGTGCCAGCAGCTTATCTTCTGGAAACACCATATATTTT.

This chain uses TRBV5-1 with TRBJ2-1; the match to TRBD2 covers 8 bases. This CDR3 is 16 amino acids long. Trimming removed 8 bases from V and 7 bases from J; junction bases left unmatched: 17. Germline CDR1 and CDR2: SGHRS and YFSETQ. Written as DNA, the CDR3 is TGCGCCAGTTCCCCCGGTGGGACTAGTATTCAAAATGAGCAGTTCTTC. This translates into CASSPGGTSIQNEQFF. Full variable domain (rest looked up from reference TRBV5-1 and TRBJ2-1): KAGVTQTPRYLIKTRGQQVTLSCSPISGHRSVSWYQQTPGQGLQFLFEYFSETQRNKGNFPGRFSGRQFSNSRSEMNVSTLELGDSALYLCASSPGGTSIQNEQFFGPGTRLTVL.

The chain couples TRBV12-3 or TRBV12-4 to TRBJ2-7, with TRBD2 matching over 9 bases. V lost 6 bases and J lost 7; bases outside the gene matches: 7. The CDR3 is made up of 13 amino acids. CDR3: CASSQGLAGEQYF. The CDR3 nucleotides are TGTGCCAGCAGCCAGGGACTAGCTGGAGAGCAGTACTTC.

The sample holds a few counts of this clone. The CDR3 DNA reads as TGTGCCAGCAGCCCCCGCGCACAGGGTGTTTACAATGAGCAGTTCTTC. The encoded protein is CASSPRAQGVYNEQFF. The chain uses TRBV14 and TRBJ2-1; TRBD1 is a possible D gene (6 bases). V shed 4 bases and J shed 4 bases, with 17 bases lying between them. From germline, CDR1 is SGHDN and CDR2 FVKESK. The CDR3 extends over 16 amino acids.

This clone turned up a few times. The DNA for the CDR3 is TGTGCCAGCAGCAAAGTTAGCGGGGGGGAAGAGACCCAGTACTTC. As protein: CASSKVSGGEETQYF. The chain is built from TRBV7-9 and TRBJ2-5, with 11 bases that match TRBD2. The germline CDR1 and CDR2 sequences are SEHNR and FQNEAQ (reference sequence). This CDR3 is 15 amino acids long. J lost 3 bases, V lost 5 bases, and 5 bases had no gene match.

This chain links TRBV5-1 with TRBJ1-1; 9 bases line up with TRBD1. Germline V gives CDR1 SGHRS, CDR2 YFSETQ. The V and J ends lost 4 bases and 4 bases, in that order; junction bases with no gene match: 8. The CDR3 extends over 15 amino acids. The CDR3 DNA is TGCGCCAGCAGCCCCTCGACAGGGGGGGGCACTGAAGCTTTCTTT. This encodes CASSPSTGGGTEAFF.

J is TRBJ2-3 and V is TRBV5-1, with 8 nucleotides matching TRBD2. J gave up 2 bases and V 3 bases, and 2 bases lay outside the gene matches. The CDR3 sequence is 14 residues long. Germline CDR1 SGHRS, CDR2 YFSETQ. The CDR3 is CASSWGLDTDTQYF. CDR3 coding DNA: TGCGCCAGCAGCTGGGGACTAGACACAGATACGCAGTATTTT.

The rearrangement joins TRBV12-3 or TRBV12-4 to TRBJ2-3; tentative D call: TRBD2 (6 bases). Deletions cut 5 bases from V and 10 bases from J, with 16 bases between. This CDR3 contains 13 residues. CDR3 sequence reads: CASSPKTSDPQYF. CDR3 in DNA: TGTGCCAGCAGTCCCAAGACTAGTGACCCGCAGTATTTT.

The chain couples TRBV24-1 to TRBJ2-1, with D possibly being TRBD1 (6 bases). Per germline, CDR1 KGHDR and CDR2 SFDVKD. CDR3 length: 17 residues. Trimming took off 3 bases at V and 1 base at J, with 15 bases between the two ends. CDR3 loop: CATSDKPQGNSYNEQFF. CDR3 coding DNA: TGTGCCACCAGTGATAAACCTCAGGGGAATTCCTACAATGAGCAGTTCTTC.

Written as DNA, the CDR3 is TGTGCCAGCAGTTGGACAGGCTATGGCTACACCTTC. Translation gives CASSWTGYGYTF. The chain carries TRBV6-5 and TRBJ1-2; 7 bases are shared with TRBD1. The CDR3 runs to 12 residues. V was clipped by 4 bases and J by 4 bases; unmatched bases: 0. CDR1 MNHEY and CDR2 SVGAGI come from the germline V gene.

This chain connects TRBV7-2 to TRBJ2-4; 8 nucleotides match TRBD2. V dropped 0 bases and J dropped 5; count of bases not matched to a gene: 6. This CDR3 is 16 amino acids long. Germline loops: CDR1 SGHTA, CDR2 FQGNSA. The CDR3 here is CASSLAWRGAQNIQYF. The DNA of the CDR3 is TGTGCCAGCAGCTTAGCCTGGCGGGGGGCCCAAAACATTCAGTACTTC.

The CDR3 is CASSEVGNTEAFF. CDR3 DNA: TGCGCCAGCAGTGAGGTCGGGAACACTGAAGCTTTCTTT. The V and J genes are TRBV10-1 and TRBJ1-1; D unclear. Trimming shortened V by 2 bases and J by 1 base, and 5 bases separated the two germline ends. The germline V gene encodes CDR1 WNHNN and CDR2 SYGVQD (reference sequence). This CDR3 spans 13 amino acids.

V and J are TRBV7-2 and TRBJ1-4; 10 positions match TRBD1. The CDR3 sequence is 16 residues long. V shed 6 bases, J shed 1 base, and the junction held 5 bases outside the gene matches. The germline V gene has CDR1 SGHTA and CDR2 FQGNSA. CDR3 bases: TGTGCCAGCAGTTTGGACAGGGGGGTAACTAATGAAAAACTGTTTTTT. Amino acid sequence: CASSLDRGVTNEKLFF.

This clone was detected only a few times. The chain is built from TRBV19 and TRBJ2-7; TRBD2 might be the D (6 bases). Germline V lookup: CDR1 LNHDA, CDR2 SQIVND (reference sequence). CDR3 length: 13 residues. V lost 4 bases and J 4 bases, leaving 11 bases between the germline ends. The CDR3 sequence is CASSTTSEYEQYF. The CDR3 DNA sequence: TGTGCCAGTAGTACGACTAGTGAGTACGAGCAGTACTTC.

The rearrangement joins TRBV11-3 to TRBJ2-5; D is unclear. Germline V lookup: CDR1 SGHNT, CDR2 YENEEA. CDR3 length: 13 residues. V dropped 5 bases and J dropped 5 bases, with 12 bases sitting between them. DNA for the CDR3: TGTGCCAGCAGCCGAGCTAGTGGGGAGACCCAGTACTTC. Its protein product is CASSRASGETQYF.